The next 5 T cell receptor beta chains were all read from a single sample in a study of PD-L1 blockade in urothelial cancer. Here immunoSEQ multiplex PCR was the method, and the copy in TCRdb shows in-frame clones only, minus some. The sample consists of some 32,000 clones, 84% of them appearing once. This specimen consisted of PBMCs, obtained around atezolizumab (anti-PD-L1) treatment. These receptors all come from a man aged 60 to 75 with urothelial cancer.

V and J are TRBV6-1 and TRBJ1-4, with 10 bases identical to TRBD1. Germline CDR1 is MNHNS and CDR2 is SASEGT. V was pared by 10 bases and J by 8 bases, with 10 bases of the junction left unmatched. The CDR3 is 14 residues long. The CDR3: CATLGTGEGEKLFF. CDR3 DNA: TGTGCCACCCTTGGGACAGGGGAGGGCGAAAAACTGTTTTTT.

V usage is TRBV5-1 and J usage is TRBJ1-5; D is unresolved. The germline V gene has CDR1 SGHRS and CDR2 YFSETQ. Trimming cost V 5 bases and J 3 bases, with 9 bases left between them. The CDR3 covers 13 residues. The CDR3 DNA reads TGCGCCAGCAGTCAAGAGATCAATCAGCCCCAGCATTTT. Translated, it gives CASSQEINQPQHF.

This clone came up once. The rearrangement links TRBV6-1 to TRBJ2-5; 8 positions match TRBD1. The CDR3 runs 16 residues. The ends lost 4 bases at V and 5 bases at J; junction bases unmatched: 12. Germline lookup yields CDR1 MNHNS and CDR2 SASEGT. CDR3 bases: TGTGCCAGCAGTGTGGAGCTCGGGACAGGTGTGGAGACCCAGTACTTC. Encoded protein: CASSVELGTGVETQYF.

The chain has TRBV20-1 and TRBJ2-1; D gene unclear. V was trimmed by 0 bases and J by 10 bases, leaving 4 bases between them. Germline lookup yields CDR1 DFQATT and CDR2 SNEGSKA (reference sequence). The CDR3 length is 10 residues. The CDR3 loop is CSARETEQFF. CDR3 nucleotides: TGCAGTGCTAGAGAGACAGAGCAGTTCTTC.

This chain connects TRBV7-2 to TRBJ2-7; 8 bases agree with TRBD1. Germline lookup yields CDR1 SGHTA and CDR2 FQGNSA. J was trimmed by 3 bases and V by 2 bases; bases with no gene match: 9. The length of the CDR3 is 16 residues. CDR3 residues: CASSLHYRGNLYEQYF. The CDR3 DNA is TGTGCCAGCAGCTTACATTACAGGGGGAATCTCTACGAGCAGTACTTC. Complete variable domain (other parts from reference TRBV7-2 and TRBJ2-7): GAGVSQSPSNKVTEKGKDVELRCDPISGHTALYWYRQSLGQGLEFLIYFQGNSAPDKSGLPSDRFSAERTGGSVSTLTIQRTQQEDSAVYLCASSLHYRGNLYEQYFGPGTRLTVT.